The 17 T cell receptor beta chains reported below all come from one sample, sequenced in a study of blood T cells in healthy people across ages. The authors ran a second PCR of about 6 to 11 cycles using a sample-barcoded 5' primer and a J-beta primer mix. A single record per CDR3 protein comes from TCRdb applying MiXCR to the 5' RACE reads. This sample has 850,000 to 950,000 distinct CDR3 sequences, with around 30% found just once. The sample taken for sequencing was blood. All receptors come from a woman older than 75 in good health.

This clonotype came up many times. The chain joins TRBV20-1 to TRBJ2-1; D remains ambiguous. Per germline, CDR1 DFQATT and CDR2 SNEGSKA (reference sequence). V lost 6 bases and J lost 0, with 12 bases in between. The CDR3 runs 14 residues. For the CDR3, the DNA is TGCAGTGCCGGATCTAGGAGCTCCTACAATGAGCAGTTCTTC. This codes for CSAGSRSSYNEQFF.

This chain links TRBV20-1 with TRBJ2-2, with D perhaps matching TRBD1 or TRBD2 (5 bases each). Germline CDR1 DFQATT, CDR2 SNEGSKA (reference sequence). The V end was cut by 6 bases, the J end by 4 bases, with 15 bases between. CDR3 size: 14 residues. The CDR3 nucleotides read TGCAGTGCGGCGCTCGGGGCATCCACCGGGGAGCTGTTTTTT. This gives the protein CSAALGASTGELFF.

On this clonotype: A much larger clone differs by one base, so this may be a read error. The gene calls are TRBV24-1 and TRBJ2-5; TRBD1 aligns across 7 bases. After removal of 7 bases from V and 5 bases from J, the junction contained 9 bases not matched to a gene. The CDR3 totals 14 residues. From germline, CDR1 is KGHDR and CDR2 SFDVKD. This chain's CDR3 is CATRETGPGETQYF. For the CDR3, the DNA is TGTGCCACCAGGGAGACAGGGCCGGGGGAGACCCAGTACTTC.

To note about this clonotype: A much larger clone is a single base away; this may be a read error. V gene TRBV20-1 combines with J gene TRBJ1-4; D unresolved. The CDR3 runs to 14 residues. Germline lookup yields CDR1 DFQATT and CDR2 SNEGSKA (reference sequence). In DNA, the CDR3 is TGCAGTGCTAGAGACCTGGGGAGTAATGAAAAACGGTTTTTT. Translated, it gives CSARDLGSNEKRFF.

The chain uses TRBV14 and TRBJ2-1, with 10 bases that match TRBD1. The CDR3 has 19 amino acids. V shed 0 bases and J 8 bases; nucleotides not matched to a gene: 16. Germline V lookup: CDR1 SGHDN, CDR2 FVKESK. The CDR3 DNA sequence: TGTGCCAGCAGCCAAGAAATAGACAGGGGGCGACCCAGGGCCTATGAGCAGTTCTTC. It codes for CASSQEIDRGRPRAYEQFF. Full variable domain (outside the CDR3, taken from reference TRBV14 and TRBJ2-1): EAGVTQFPSHSVIEKGQTVTLRCDPISGHDNLYWYRRVMGKEIKFLLHFVKESKQDESGMPNNRFLAERTGGTYSTLKVQPAELEDSGVYFCASSQEIDRGRPRAYEQFFGPGTRLTVL.

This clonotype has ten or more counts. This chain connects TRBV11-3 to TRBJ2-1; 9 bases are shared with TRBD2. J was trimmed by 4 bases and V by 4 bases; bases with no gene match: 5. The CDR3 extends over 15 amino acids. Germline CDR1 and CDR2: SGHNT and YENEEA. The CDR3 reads CASSSRAGGYNEQFF. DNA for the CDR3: TGTGCCAGCAGCTCCCGAGCGGGGGGTTACAATGAGCAGTTCTTC. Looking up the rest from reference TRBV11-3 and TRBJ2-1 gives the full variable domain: EAGVVQSPRYKIIEKKQPVAFWCNPISGHNTLYWYLQNLGQGPELLIRYENEEAVDDSQLPKDRFSAERLKGVDSTLKIQPAELGDSAVYLCASSSRAGGYNEQFFGPGTRLTVL.

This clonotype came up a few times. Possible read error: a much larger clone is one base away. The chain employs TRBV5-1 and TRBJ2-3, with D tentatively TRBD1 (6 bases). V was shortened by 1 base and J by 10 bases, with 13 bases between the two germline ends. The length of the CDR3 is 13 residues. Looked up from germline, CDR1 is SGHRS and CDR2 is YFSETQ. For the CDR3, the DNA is TGCGCCAGCAGCTTGACAGGGTGTGAAGCGCAGTATTTT. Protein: CASSLTGCEAQYF.

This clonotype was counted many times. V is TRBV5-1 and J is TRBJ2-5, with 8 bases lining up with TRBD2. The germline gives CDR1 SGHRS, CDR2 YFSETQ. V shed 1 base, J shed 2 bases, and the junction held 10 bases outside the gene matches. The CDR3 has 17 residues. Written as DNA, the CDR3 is TGCGCCAGCAGCTTGTCGGGCAGCGGGGGCCATCAAGAGACCCAGTACTTC. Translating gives CASSLSGSGGHQETQYF.

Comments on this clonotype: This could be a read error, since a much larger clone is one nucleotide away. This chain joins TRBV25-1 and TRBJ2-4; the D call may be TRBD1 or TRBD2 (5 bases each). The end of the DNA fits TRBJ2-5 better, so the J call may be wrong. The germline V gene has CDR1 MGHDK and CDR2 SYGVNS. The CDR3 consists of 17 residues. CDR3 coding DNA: TGTGCCAGCAGTGGAGGGTTCGGGCTCGGGGCGGAAGAGACCCAGTACTTC. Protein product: CASSGGFGLGAEETQYF.

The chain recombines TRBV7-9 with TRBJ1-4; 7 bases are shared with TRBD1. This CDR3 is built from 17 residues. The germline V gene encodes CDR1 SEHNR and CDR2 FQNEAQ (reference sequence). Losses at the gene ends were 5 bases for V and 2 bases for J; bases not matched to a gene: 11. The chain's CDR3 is CASSPLGDSGTNEKLFF. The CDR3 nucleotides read TGTGCCAGCAGCCCACTAGGGGACAGTGGTACTAATGAAAAACTGTTTTTT.

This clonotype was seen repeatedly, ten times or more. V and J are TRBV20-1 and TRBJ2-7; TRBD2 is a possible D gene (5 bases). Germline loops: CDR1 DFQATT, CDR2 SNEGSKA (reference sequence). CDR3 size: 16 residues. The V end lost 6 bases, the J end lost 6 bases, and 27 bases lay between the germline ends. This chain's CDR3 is CSADDAVISRTGEQYF. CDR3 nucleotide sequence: TGCAGTGCCGATGATGCTGTTATTAGCAGGACTGGCGAGCAGTACTTC.

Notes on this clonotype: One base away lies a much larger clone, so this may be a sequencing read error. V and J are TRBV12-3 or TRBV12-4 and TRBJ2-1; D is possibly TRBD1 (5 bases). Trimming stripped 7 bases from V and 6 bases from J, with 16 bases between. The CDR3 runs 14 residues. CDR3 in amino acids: CASTLTDSSNEQFF. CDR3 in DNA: TGTGCCAGCACCCTGACAGACAGTTCCAATGAGCAGTTCTTC.

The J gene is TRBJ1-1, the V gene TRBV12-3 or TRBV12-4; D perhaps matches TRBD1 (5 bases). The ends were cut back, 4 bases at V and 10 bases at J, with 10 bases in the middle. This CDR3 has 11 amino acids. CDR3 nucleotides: TGTGCCAGCAGTTCGGGGGTAAGAGCTTTCTTT. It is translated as CASSSGVRAFF.

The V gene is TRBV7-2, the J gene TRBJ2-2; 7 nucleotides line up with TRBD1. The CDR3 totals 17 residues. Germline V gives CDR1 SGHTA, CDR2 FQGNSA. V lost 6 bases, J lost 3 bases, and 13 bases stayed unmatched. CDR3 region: CASRLTVTGRDTGELFF. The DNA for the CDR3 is TGTGCCAGCAGATTAACCGTGACAGGGCGGGACACCGGGGAGCTGTTTTTT.

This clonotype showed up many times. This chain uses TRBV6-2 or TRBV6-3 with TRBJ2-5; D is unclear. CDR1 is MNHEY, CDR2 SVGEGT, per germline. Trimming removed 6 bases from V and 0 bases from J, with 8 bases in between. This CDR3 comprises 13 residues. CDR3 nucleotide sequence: TGTGCCAGCAGGAACGCGGACCAAGAGACCCAGTACTTC. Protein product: CASRNADQETQYF.

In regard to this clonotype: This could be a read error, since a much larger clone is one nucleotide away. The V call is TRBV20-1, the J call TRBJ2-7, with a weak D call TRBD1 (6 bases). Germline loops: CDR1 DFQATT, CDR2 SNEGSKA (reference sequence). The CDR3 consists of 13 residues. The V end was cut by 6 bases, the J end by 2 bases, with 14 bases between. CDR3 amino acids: CSANAPGAYEQYF. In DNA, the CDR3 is TGCAGTGCCAACGCCCCAGGGGCCTACGAGCAGTACTTC.

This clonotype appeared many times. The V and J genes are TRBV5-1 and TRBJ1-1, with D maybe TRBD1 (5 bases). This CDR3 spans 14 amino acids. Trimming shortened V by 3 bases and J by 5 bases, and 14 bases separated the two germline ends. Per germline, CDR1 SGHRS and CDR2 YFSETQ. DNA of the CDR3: TGCGCCAGCAGCTCCGATCTGGGGCAGACTGAAGCTTTCTTT. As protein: CASSSDLGQTEAFF.